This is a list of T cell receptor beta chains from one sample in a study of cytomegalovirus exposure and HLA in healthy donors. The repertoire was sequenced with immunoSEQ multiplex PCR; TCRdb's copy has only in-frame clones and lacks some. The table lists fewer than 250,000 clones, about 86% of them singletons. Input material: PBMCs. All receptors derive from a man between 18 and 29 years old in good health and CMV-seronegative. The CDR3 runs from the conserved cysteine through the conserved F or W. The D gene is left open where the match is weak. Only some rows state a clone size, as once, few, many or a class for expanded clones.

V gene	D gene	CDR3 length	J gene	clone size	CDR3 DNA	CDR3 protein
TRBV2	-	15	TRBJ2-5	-	TGTGCCAGCACCCGAGAGGGGACTCCTCAAGAGACCCAGTACTTC	CASTREGTPQETQYF
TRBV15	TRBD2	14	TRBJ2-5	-	TGTGCCACCACTCCTCCTGGGGGGGGTGCGACCCAGTACTTC	CATTPPGGGATQYF
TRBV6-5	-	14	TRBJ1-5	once	TGTGCCAGCAGTTACGGAGGGATCAATCAGCCCCAGCATTTT	CASSYGGINQPQHF
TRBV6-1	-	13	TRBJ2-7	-	TGTGCCAGCAGTACGAGACAGCCATACGAGCAGTACTTC	CASSTRQPYEQYF
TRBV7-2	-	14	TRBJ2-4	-	TGTGCCAGCAGCGTACAGGGTGCCAAAAACATTCAGTACTTC	CASSVQGAKNIQYF
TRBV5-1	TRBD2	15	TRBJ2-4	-	TGCGCCCGATCCCCTGAGCGGGGGGGGCCTAGGGATCAGTACTTC	CARSPERGGPRDQYF
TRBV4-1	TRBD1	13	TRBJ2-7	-	TGCGCCAGCAGGTCCGGGACAGGGGACGAGCAGTACTTC	CASRSGTGDEQYF
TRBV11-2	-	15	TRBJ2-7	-	TGTGCCAGCAGCTTATATCCCGGGAGCTCCTACGAGCAGTACTTC	CASSLYPGSSYEQYF
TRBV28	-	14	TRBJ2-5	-	TGTGCCAGCAGTTCCTACTTGTACGTCCAGACCCAGTACTTC	CASSSYLYVQTQYF
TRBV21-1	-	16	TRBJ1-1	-	TGTGCCAGCAGCAAAGGAGAGGTCAGGGGAGGGACTGAAGCTTTCTTT	CASSKGEVRGGTEAFF
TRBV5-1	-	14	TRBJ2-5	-	TGCGCCAGCAGCTTGGAAGTTACTTCGGAGACCCAGTACTTC	CASSLEVTSETQYF
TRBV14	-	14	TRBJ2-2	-	TGTGCCAGCAGCCAAGTAGGGGGAACCGGGGAGCTGTTTTTT	CASSQVGGTGELFF
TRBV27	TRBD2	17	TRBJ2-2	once	TGTGCCAGCAGTTTATCGGGGTCTAGCGGGGTTATCGGGGAGCTGTTTTTT	CASSLSGSSGVIGELFF
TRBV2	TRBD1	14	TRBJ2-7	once	TGTGCCAGCACCCGGGACAGGGGGGCCTACGAGCAGTACTTC	CASTRDRGAYEQYF
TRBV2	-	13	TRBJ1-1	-	TGTGCCACTTCTTACAGTACAAACACTGAAGCTTTCTTT	CATSYSTNTEAFF
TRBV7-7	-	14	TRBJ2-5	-	TGTGCTAGCAGCTTCCCCCCAGGGTTGGCGACCCAGTACTTC	CASSFPPGLATQYF
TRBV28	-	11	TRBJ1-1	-	TGTGCCAGCAGTTCCGGGAAGGAAGCTTTCTTT	CASSSGKEAFF
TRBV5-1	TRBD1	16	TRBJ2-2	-	TGCGCCAGCAGCCCAACCGACAGGGATAACACCGGGGAGCTGTTTTTT	CASSPTDRDNTGELFF
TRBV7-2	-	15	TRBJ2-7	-	TGTGCCAGCAGCTTAGCGGCCAGAAGCCCAGGGGAGCAGTACTTC	CASSLAARSPGEQYF
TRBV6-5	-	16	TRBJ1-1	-	TGTGCCAGCAGTTACTCGAGGAGGGTTGGGAACACTGAAGCTTTCTTT	CASSYSRRVGNTEAFF
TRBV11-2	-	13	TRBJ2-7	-	TGTGCCAGCAGCCCCAGGTCCAGCTACGAGCAGTACTTC	CASSPRSSYEQYF
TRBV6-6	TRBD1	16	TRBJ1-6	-	TGTGCCAGCAGTTACCCTACAGGGGGCTTGGATTCACCCCTCCACTTT	CASSYPTGGLDSPLHF
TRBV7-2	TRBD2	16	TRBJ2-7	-	TGTGCCAGCAGCTTAGTGACTAGCGGTTACCCCTACGAGCAGTACTTC	CASSLVTSGYPYEQYF
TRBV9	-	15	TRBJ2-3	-	TGTGCCAGCAGCGTAATGGGCAGGGACTTAGATACGCAGTATTTT	CASSVMGRDLDTQYF
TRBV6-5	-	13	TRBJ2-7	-	TGTGCCAGCAGTTACTTCGGTCGGGACGAGCAGTACTTC	CASSYFGRDEQYF
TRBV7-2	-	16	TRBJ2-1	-	TGTGCCAGCAGCACCCAGTGGGGGCAATTTGACGATGAGCAGTTCTTC	CASSTQWGQFDDEQFF
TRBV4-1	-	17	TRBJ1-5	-	TGCGCCAGCAGCCAGGGCCCGGCAGGGCATAGCAATCAGCCCCAGCATTTT	CASSQGPAGHSNQPQHF
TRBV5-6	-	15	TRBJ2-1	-	TGTGCCAGCAGCGGGGTTGCGGGTCACTACAATGAGCAGTTCTTC	CASSGVAGHYNEQFF
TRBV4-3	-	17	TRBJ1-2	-	TGCGCCAGCAGCCACGACGTTAGCAGAAACCTTAACTATGGCTACACCTTC	CASSHDVSRNLNYGYTF
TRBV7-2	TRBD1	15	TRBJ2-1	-	TGTGCCAGCAGCCCCGAGCTTGGGATTCCGGGACAGGTGTTCTTC	CASSPELGIPGQVFF
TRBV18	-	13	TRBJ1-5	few	TGTGCCAGCTCCACGGTTAGCAATCAGCCCCAGCATTTT	CASSTVSNQPQHF
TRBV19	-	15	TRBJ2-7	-	TGTGCCAGTAGTATAAGCTCAGGCAGATCCTACGAGCAGTACTTC	CASSISSGRSYEQYF
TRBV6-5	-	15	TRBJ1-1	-	TGTGCCAGCAGCAGCCGGCCCGACAGGAACACTGAAGCTTTCTTT	CASSSRPDRNTEAFF